Sequencing of this TCR beta chain was carried out in a study of OX40 agonist ivuxolimab in advanced cancers. General study points: Low normalized T-cell clonal expansion was also seen in some nonresponders.

TCRdb keeps only in-frame clones here, not all; method: immunoSEQ multiplex PCR. The top ten clones hold about a quarter of a sample with 30,000 or so clones, roughly 90% of them seen once. About this clone: Its specificity is not known.

CDR1 and CDR2 (germline): SGHTA, FQGTGA. This CDR3 has 13 amino acids. V was cut by 3 bases and J by 7 bases, with 10 bases left in between. The V and J genes are TRBV7-3 and TRBJ2-1, with D tentatively TRBD1 (5 bases). The sequence derives from an adult with an advanced solid tumor such as melanoma, head and neck, liver or kidney cancer. Sequenced material: CD4+ or CD8+ T cells sorted from blood, taken in a trial of the OX40 agonist ivuxolimab. This chain's CDR3 is CASSFEGVNEQFF. In nucleotides, the CDR3 is TGTGCCAGCAGCTTCGAAGGGGTTAATGAGCAGTTCTTC.